These T cell receptor beta chains were read from a single sample in a study of blood T cell repertoires in COVID-19. Repertoires were generated with immunoSEQ multiplex PCR, while TCRdb's copy carries only in-frame clones and drops some. The sample contains about 50,000 clones, approximately 84% of which appear only once. The sample taken for sequencing was peripheral blood. Receptors originate from a man in his 60s with acute or convalescent COVID-19. Both conserved end residues are part of each CDR3. A D gene is named only where the DNA matches it firmly. Where a row states a size, it is once, few, many or the class of an expanded clone; other rows omit it.

j_call: TRBJ2-4; d_call: TRBD1; cdr3_length: 16; v_call: TRBV5-8; clone_size: -; cdr3_aa: CASSTDRVFAKNIQYF; cdr3_nt: TGTGCCAGCAGCACGGACAGGGTATTTGCCAAAAACATTCAGTACTTC
j_call: TRBJ2-2; d_call: -; cdr3_length: 16; v_call: TRBV5-1; clone_size: -; cdr3_aa: CASSLATSRNTGELFF; cdr3_nt: TGCGCCAGCAGCTTGGCGACTTCTAGGAACACCGGGGAGCTGTTTTTT
j_call: TRBJ1-3; d_call: -; cdr3_length: 15; v_call: TRBV9; clone_size: -; cdr3_aa: CASSPSSGRGNTIYF; cdr3_nt: TGTGCCAGCAGCCCGTCATCAGGTCGAGGAAACACCATATATTTT
j_call: TRBJ2-3; d_call: TRBD2; cdr3_length: 15; v_call: TRBV5-1; clone_size: -; cdr3_aa: CASSLLAGVGDTQYF; cdr3_nt: TGCGCCAGCAGCTTATTAGCGGGGGTGGGAGATACGCAGTATTTT
j_call: TRBJ1-2; d_call: -; cdr3_length: 13; v_call: TRBV5-6; clone_size: -; cdr3_aa: CASSVGTLYGYTF; cdr3_nt: TGTGCCAGCAGCGTCGGGACACTCTATGGCTACACCTTC
j_call: TRBJ1-5; d_call: -; cdr3_length: 14; v_call: TRBV27; clone_size: -; cdr3_aa: CASSLSGSRQPQHF; cdr3_nt: TGTGCCAGCAGTTTGTCGGGGTCGAGGCAGCCCCAGCATTTT
j_call: TRBJ1-1; d_call: -; cdr3_length: 13; v_call: TRBV30; clone_size: -; cdr3_aa: CAWSAYSPTEAFF; cdr3_nt: TGTGCCTGGAGTGCCTATTCTCCCACTGAAGCTTTCTTT
j_call: TRBJ1-3; d_call: TRBD1; cdr3_length: 13; v_call: TRBV5-1; clone_size: -; cdr3_aa: CASSEGQGNTIYF; cdr3_nt: TGCGCCAGCAGCGAGGGACAGGGAAACACCATATATTTT
j_call: TRBJ2-3; d_call: TRBD1; cdr3_length: 15; v_call: TRBV30; clone_size: -; cdr3_aa: CAWSRDRVSTDTQYF; cdr3_nt: TGTGCCTGGAGCCGGGACAGAGTAAGCACAGATACGCAGTATTTT
j_call: TRBJ2-7; d_call: -; cdr3_length: 15; v_call: TRBV7-2; clone_size: -; cdr3_aa: CASSLTQTTGYEQYF; cdr3_nt: TGTGCCAGCAGCTTAACACAGACAACCGGTTACGAGCAGTACTTC
j_call: TRBJ2-5; d_call: -; cdr3_length: 15; v_call: TRBV5-4; clone_size: -; cdr3_aa: CASSPGGRTMETQYF; cdr3_nt: TGTGCCAGCAGCCCCGGAGGACGGACCATGGAGACCCAGTACTTC
j_call: TRBJ1-3; d_call: -; cdr3_length: 15; v_call: TRBV30; clone_size: -; cdr3_aa: CAWSAGDYSGNTIYF; cdr3_nt: TGTGCCTGGAGTGCAGGGGACTACTCTGGAAACACCATATATTTT
j_call: TRBJ2-7; d_call: -; cdr3_length: 13; v_call: TRBV5-6; clone_size: -; cdr3_aa: CASSSATSSEQYF; cdr3_nt: TGTGCCAGCAGCTCGGCGACTAGTTCCGAGCAGTACTTC
j_call: TRBJ2-3; d_call: -; cdr3_length: 13; v_call: TRBV30; clone_size: few; cdr3_aa: CAWSLLTTDTQYF; cdr3_nt: TGTGCCTGGAGCCTACTTACCACAGATACGCAGTATTTT
j_call: TRBJ1-6; d_call: TRBD1; cdr3_length: 16; v_call: TRBV6-2/TRBV6-3; clone_size: once; cdr3_aa: CASSSPDRASSSPLHF; cdr3_nt: TGTGCCAGCAGTTCCCCAGACAGGGCCTCCTCGTCACCCCTCCACTTT
j_call: TRBJ1-6; d_call: TRBD1; cdr3_length: 16; v_call: TRBV6-1; clone_size: -; cdr3_aa: CASSDPGQGWDSPLHF; cdr3_nt: TGTGCCAGCAGTGACCCGGGACAGGGTTGGGATTCACCCCTCCACTTT
j_call: TRBJ2-1; d_call: TRBD2; cdr3_length: 16; v_call: TRBV5-5; clone_size: -; cdr3_aa: CASSPGLAGGRSEQFF; cdr3_nt: TGTGCCAGCAGCCCCGGACTAGCGGGGGGGCGTAGTGAGCAGTTCTTC
j_call: TRBJ2-1; d_call: -; cdr3_length: 16; v_call: TRBV24-1; clone_size: -; cdr3_aa: CATSDWGGRSYNEQFF; cdr3_nt: TGTGCCACCAGTGATTGGGGCGGACGCTCCTACAATGAGCAGTTCTTC
j_call: TRBJ1-6; d_call: -; cdr3_length: 14; v_call: TRBV9; clone_size: -; cdr3_aa: CASSDGVLNSPLHF; cdr3_nt: TGTGCCAGCAGCGACGGGGTTCTTAATTCACCCCTCCACTTT
j_call: TRBJ2-7; d_call: TRBD1; cdr3_length: 14; v_call: TRBV5-5; clone_size: -; cdr3_aa: CASSLGTASYEQYF; cdr3_nt: TGTGCCAGCAGTTTGGGGACAGCCTCCTACGAGCAGTACTTC
j_call: TRBJ1-3; d_call: -; cdr3_length: 16; v_call: TRBV18; clone_size: -; cdr3_aa: CASSPPPGMGGNTIYF; cdr3_nt: TGTGCCAGCTCACCACCGCCAGGGATGGGTGGAAACACCATATATTTT
j_call: TRBJ2-5; d_call: TRBD1; cdr3_length: 15; v_call: TRBV24-1; clone_size: -; cdr3_aa: CATSDTGTGQRTQYF; cdr3_nt: TGTGCCACCAGTGATACCGGGACAGGGCAGCGGACCCAGTACTTC
j_call: TRBJ1-2; d_call: TRBD1; cdr3_length: 16; v_call: TRBV3-1/TRBV3-2; clone_size: -; cdr3_aa: CASSQGVTGTGNGYTF; cdr3_nt: TGTGCCAGCAGCCAAGGGGTAACCGGGACAGGGAATGGCTACACCTTC
j_call: TRBJ2-1; d_call: TRBD1; cdr3_length: 12; v_call: TRBV6-5; clone_size: once; cdr3_aa: CASRGTGTGEFF; cdr3_nt: TGTGCCAGCAGGGGAACCGGGACAGGGGAGTTCTTC
j_call: TRBJ1-1; d_call: -; cdr3_length: 14; v_call: TRBV5-1; clone_size: -; cdr3_aa: CASSLSGGNTEAFF; cdr3_nt: TGCGCCAGCAGCTTGTCGGGAGGAAACACTGAAGCTTTCTTT
j_call: TRBJ1-3; d_call: -; cdr3_length: 16; v_call: TRBV7-2; clone_size: few; cdr3_aa: CASSFFGGTSGNTIYF; cdr3_nt: TGTGCCAGCAGCTTCTTCGGGGGAACCTCTGGAAACACCATATATTTT
j_call: TRBJ1-5; d_call: -; cdr3_length: 13; v_call: TRBV2; clone_size: -; cdr3_aa: CASSGQDYQPQHF; cdr3_nt: TGTGCCAGCAGTGGACAGGATTATCAGCCCCAGCATTTT
j_call: TRBJ1-1; d_call: -; cdr3_length: 14; v_call: TRBV27; clone_size: -; cdr3_aa: CASSLQGRSTEAFF; cdr3_nt: TGTGCCAGCAGCCTACAGGGTCGGTCCACTGAAGCTTTCTTT
j_call: TRBJ1-6; d_call: TRBD1; cdr3_length: 18; v_call: TRBV19; clone_size: -; cdr3_aa: CASSLTNLPTGPNSPLHF; cdr3_nt: TGTGCCAGTAGTCTAACAAACCTGCCGACAGGGCCAAATTCACCCCTCCACTTT
j_call: TRBJ2-5; d_call: -; cdr3_length: 16; v_call: TRBV7-2; clone_size: -; cdr3_aa: CASSSSGRIYQETQYF; cdr3_nt: TGTGCCAGCAGCTCAAGCGGACGAATCTACCAAGAGACCCAGTACTTC
j_call: TRBJ1-2; d_call: TRBD1; cdr3_length: 17; v_call: TRBV7-2; clone_size: -; cdr3_aa: CASSPGQGALSFYGYTF; cdr3_nt: TGTGCCAGCAGCCCGGGACAGGGGGCCCTCTCATTCTATGGCTACACCTTC
j_call: TRBJ1-5; d_call: -; cdr3_length: 12; v_call: TRBV5-6; clone_size: -; cdr3_aa: CASSIGFQPQHF; cdr3_nt: TGTGCCAGCAGCATCGGGTTTCAGCCCCAGCATTTT
j_call: TRBJ1-1; d_call: -; cdr3_length: 14; v_call: TRBV11-2; clone_size: -; cdr3_aa: CASSLERPRTEAFF; cdr3_nt: TGTGCCAGCAGCTTAGAGCGCCCCCGCACTGAAGCTTTCTTT
j_call: TRBJ2-2; d_call: -; cdr3_length: 12; v_call: TRBV12-3/TRBV12-4; clone_size: -; cdr3_aa: CASSFPAGELFF; cdr3_nt: TGTGCCAGCAGTTTCCCGGCCGGGGAGCTGTTTTTT
j_call: TRBJ2-1; d_call: -; cdr3_length: 13; v_call: TRBV12-1; clone_size: -; cdr3_aa: CASRHYRGNEQFF; cdr3_nt: TGTGCCAGCAGGCACTACAGGGGCAATGAGCAGTTCTTC
j_call: TRBJ2-5; d_call: -; cdr3_length: 14; v_call: TRBV7-8; clone_size: few; cdr3_aa: CASSQRRSQETQYF; cdr3_nt: TGTGCCAGCAGCCAGCGACGGAGCCAAGAGACCCAGTACTTC
j_call: TRBJ2-7; d_call: -; cdr3_length: 13; v_call: TRBV6-5; clone_size: -; cdr3_aa: CASSYIRGSEQYF; cdr3_nt: TGTGCCAGCAGTTATATCAGAGGGAGCGAGCAGTACTTC